The source of this T cell receptor (beta chain) is a study of blood T cells in healthy people across ages. Study as a whole: Capturing about one barcoded beta molecule per two T cells was achieved by template switching.

The CDR3 is made up of 14 amino acids. Germline CDR1 and CDR2: SGHTA and FQGNSA. For every donor, a draw yielded ten milliliters of peripheral blood. Every sample gave at least 5 micrograms of total RNA when it was extracted. Together with a sample-barcoded 5' primer, a J-beta primer mix was included in a second PCR lasting about 7 to 11 cycles. TCRdb reprocessed the 5' RACE reads with MiXCR, giving one entry per CDR3 protein. The table records 800,000 to 900,000 distinct CDR3 sequences, approximately 67% of them present only once. Comments on this clonotype: Its ends do not fully match the called genes, so a read error is possible.

The material sequenced was blood. The chain links TRBV7-2 to TRBJ1-6, with D perhaps matching TRBD1 (5 bases). The clonotype was recovered from a man aged 25-40 years in good health. CDR3 sequence: CAGSPDGGWSPLHF. CDR3 nucleotides: TGTGCCGGCAGCCCGGACGGGGGTTGGTCACCCCTCCACTTT. The complete variable domain, with remaining parts taken from reference TRBV7-2 and TRBJ1-6, reads GAGVSQSPSNKVTEKGKDVELRCDPISGHTALYWYRQSLGQGLEFLIYFQGNSAPDKSGLPSDRFSAERTGGSVSTLTIQRTQQEDSAVYLCAGSPDGGWSPLHFGNGTRLTVT.